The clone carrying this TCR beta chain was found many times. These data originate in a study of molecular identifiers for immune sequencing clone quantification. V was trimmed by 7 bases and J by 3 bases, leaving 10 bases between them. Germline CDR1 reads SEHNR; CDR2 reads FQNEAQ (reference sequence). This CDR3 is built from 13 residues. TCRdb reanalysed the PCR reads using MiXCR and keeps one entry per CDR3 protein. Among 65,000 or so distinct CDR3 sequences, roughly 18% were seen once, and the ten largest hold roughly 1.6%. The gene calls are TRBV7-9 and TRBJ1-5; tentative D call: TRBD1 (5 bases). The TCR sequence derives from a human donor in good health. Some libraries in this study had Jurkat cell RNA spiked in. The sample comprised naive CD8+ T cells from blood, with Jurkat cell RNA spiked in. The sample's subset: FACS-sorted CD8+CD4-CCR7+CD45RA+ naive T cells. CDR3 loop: CASNAGTNQPQHF. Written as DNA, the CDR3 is TGTGCCAGCAATGCGGGGACCAATCAGCCCCAGCATTTT.